A selection of T cell receptor beta chains follows, all from one sample in a study of PD-L1 blockade in urothelial cancer. Sequenced by immunoSEQ multiplex PCR; TCRdb stores in-frame clones only, minus some. The table lists tens of thousands of clones, approximately 85% of them singletons. Specimen: PBMCs, collected around atezolizumab (anti-PD-L1) treatment. These receptor sequences come from an older man with urothelial cancer. Both conserved end residues are part of each CDR3. A D gene is named only where the DNA matches it firmly. Not every row has a clone size; where given, it reads once, few, many or a size class.

d_call clone_size cdr3_length j_call v_call cdr3_nt cdr3_aa
. few 14 TRBJ2-2 TRBV7-2 TGTGCCAGCAGCTTAGCGATGCGCGCCGGGGAGCTGTTTTTT CASSLAMRAGELFF
TRBD1 . 14 TRBJ1-2 TRBV5-6 TGTGCCAGCAGCTTGGGCCGACAGGGTGGTGGCTACACCTTC CASSLGRQGGGYTF
TRBD1 . 17 TRBJ1-2 TRBV5-1 TGCGCCAGCAGCTTGGACGTCGGGACAGGGGTTTCCGGAGGCTACACCTTC CASSLDVGTGVSGGYTF
. . 13 TRBJ1-1 TRBV7-9 TGTGCCAGCAGCTTTACAGGGTCCACTGAAGCTTTCTTT CASSFTGSTEAFF
TRBD2 . 16 TRBJ2-7 TRBV28 TGTGCCAGCAGTTCTTGGACTAGCCGGGGATCCTACGAGCAGTACTTC CASSSWTSRGSYEQYF
TRBD1 . 12 TRBJ2-7 TRBV11-2 TGTGCCAGCAGCCGTGGGACAGCCGAGCAGTACTTC CASSRGTAEQYF
TRBD1 . 15 TRBJ2-5 TRBV18 TGTGCCAGCTCACCCCGACAGGGAGAGGGAGAGACCCAGTACTTC CASSPRQGEGETQYF
TRBD1 . 16 TRBJ1-5 TRBV27 TGTGCCAGCAGTCAGGGGACAGCAGGGCTTTATCAGCCCCAGCATTTT CASSQGTAGLYQPQHF
. few 15 TRBJ2-1 TRBV6-5 TGTGCCAGCAGTTACTTAGGGGGCTCCTACAATGAGCAGTTCTTC CASSYLGGSYNEQFF
. few 16 TRBJ2-2 TRBV27 TGTGCCAGCAGTTTGGTAGCGGTAATGAACACCGGGGAGCTGTTTTTT CASSLVAVMNTGELFF
. . 14 TRBJ1-1 TRBV29-1 TGCAGCGTTGATCTGGGTCCGGGGAGCGCTGAAGCTTTCTTT CSVDLGPGSAEAFF
. few 15 TRBJ2-1 TRBV15 TGTGCCACCAGCAGAGATTGGCTAGTATCTAGTGAGCAGTTCTTC CATSRDWLVSSEQFF
TRBD2 once 14 TRBJ2-7 TRBV28 TGTGCCAGCAGTGTTCCGGGACTACCCTACGAGCAGTACTTC CASSVPGLPYEQYF
. . 14 TRBJ2-1 TRBV7-9 TGTGCCAGCAGCCACTCTGGCTCCTACAATGAGCAGTTCTTC CASSHSGSYNEQFF
. . 12 TRBJ1-1 TRBV19 TGTGCCAGTAGGGGATCAGGGTTCCAAGCTTTCTTT CASRGSGFQAFF
TRBD1 . 15 TRBJ2-7 TRBV4-1 TGCGCCAGCAGCCGGTCCGGGACAGGAATCTACGAGCAGTACTTC CASSRSGTGIYEQYF
TRBD2 . 19 TRBJ2-2 TRBV5-4 TGTGCCAGCAGCGCTGGGGGACTAGCGGGAGGCCCGGGGACCGGGGAGCTGTTTTTT CASSAGGLAGGPGTGELFF
. once 14 TRBJ2-7 TRBV5-1 TGCGCCAGCAGCTTGGTGGCCACCTCCTACGAGCAGTACTTC CASSLVATSYEQYF
. . 18 TRBJ1-5 TRBV5-8 TGTGCCAGCAGCTTAGGACACGGGTCCACATCCCCCAATCAGCCCCAGCATTTT CASSLGHGSTSPNQPQHF
TRBD1 once 16 TRBJ2-1 TRBV30 TGTGCCTGGAGTGTACCTGGGGGACAGGGGTACAATGAGCAGTTCTTC CAWSVPGGQGYNEQFF
. . 13 TRBJ2-4 TRBV5-6 TGTGCCAGCAGTAACAGGGAAGCAAACATTCAGTACTTC CASSNREANIQYF
TRBD2 . 16 TRBJ2-3 TRBV7-6 TGTGCCAGCAGCTTAGCGGCGGGAGCGGGAACAGATACGCAGTATTTT CASSLAAGAGTDTQYF
. . 12 TRBJ2-7 TRBV11-3 TGTGCCAGCAGCGTGGAGGACGGGAAGCAGTACTTC CASSVEDGKQYF
. . 15 TRBJ1-5 TRBV6-5 TGTGCCAGCAGTTACTCCAACCGGGGGGGTCAGCCCCAGCATTTT CASSYSNRGGQPQHF
TRBD2 . 15 TRBJ2-5 TRBV5-1 TGCGCCAGCAGCTTGGGGACTAGCGTCCAAGAGACCCAGTACTTC CASSLGTSVQETQYF
TRBD1 few 15 TRBJ2-7 TRBV28 TGTGCCAGCAGTTCTGCCGGGACAGGGGTCCACGAGCAGTACTTC CASSSAGTGVHEQYF
TRBD2 . 13 TRBJ2-1 TRBV2 TGTGCCAGTGGACGGACTAGGGTGGCTGAGCAGTTCTTC CASGRTRVAEQFF
. . 14 TRBJ1-1 TRBV7-2 TGTGCCAGCAGCTTAAGTGGGGGCGCTTTTAGAGCTTTCTTT CASSLSGGAFRAFF
. . 15 TRBJ1-1 TRBV19 TGTGCCAGTAGTACTCGTGGGCAGATTAACACTGAAGCTTTCTTT CASSTRGQINTEAFF
TRBD1 . 15 TRBJ1-5 TRBV30 TGTGCCTGGAGCGTTGGGGTGACAGGGAATCAGCCCCAGCATTTT CAWSVGVTGNQPQHF
TRBD2 . 14 TRBJ2-5 TRBV5-1 TGCGCCAGCAGCTCTCTAGCGGGAGAGGAGACCCAGTACTTC CASSSLAGEETQYF
TRBD2 once 19 TRBJ2-1 TRBV13 TGTGCCAGCAGCTCCCTCATCACACCCTTAGGGGAGGGCCTGGATGAGCAGTTCTTC CASSSLITPLGEGLDEQFF
TRBD2 . 15 TRBJ2-1 TRBV6-4 TGTGCCAGCAGTGAAAGTTATTTACGGGGGGGTGAGCAGTTCTTC CASSESYLRGGEQFF
. . 13 TRBJ2-5 TRBV7-9 TGTGCCAGCAGCCACTCCCAAGTAGAGACCCAGTACTTC CASSHSQVETQYF
. . 13 TRBJ2-7 TRBV7-9 TGTGCCAGCAGCTTAGGGATGAGGGACGAGCAGTACTTC CASSLGMRDEQYF
. few 14 TRBJ2-7 TRBV15 TGTGCCACCAGCAGAGGGCGGAGCTCCTACGAGCAGTACTTC CATSRGRSSYEQYF
TRBD1 . 14 TRBJ1-2 TRBV29-1 TGCAGCGTGTCCGCAGGGGGTTCAAACTATGGCTACACCTTC CSVSAGGSNYGYTF
. . 15 TRBJ2-3 TRBV7-8 TGTGCCAGCAGCTTAGTACTTCCTAGCACAGATACGCAGTATTTT CASSLVLPSTDTQYF
. . 12 TRBJ1-5 TRBV10-2 TGCGCCAGCAGTGAGCGGAATCAGCCCCAGCATTTT CASSERNQPQHF
. . 13 TRBJ1-1 TRBV9 TGTGCCAGCAGCTCGACGGGTCACACTGAAGCTTTCTTT CASSSTGHTEAFF
TRBD2 . 15 TRBJ2-2 TRBV7-2 TGTGCCAGCAAGGGCGGCGGGAGGACTCCTGGGGAGCTGTTTTTT CASKGGGRTPGELFF
. . 15 TRBJ2-7 TRBV30 TGTGCCTGGAGTCCGGACAGAGGGGGTTTCTACGAGCAGTACTTC CAWSPDRGGFYEQYF